A single sample is the source of the 4 T cell receptor beta chains below, sequenced in a study of CD8 T cells in ankylosing spondylitis. TCRdb re-called the 5' RACE reads through MiXCR, storing one row per CDR3 protein. The repertoire holds more than 250,000 distinct CDR3 sequences, with roughly 11% as singletons. Sequencing was carried out using blood, either unsorted or a sorted T cell fraction (not recorded which). The receptors were gathered from a female donor with ankylosing spondylitis or in good health (not recorded which).

This clonotype was seen repeatedly, ten times or more. The chain uses TRBV12-3 or TRBV12-4 and TRBJ2-4; D is ambiguous. Trimming took 1 base from V and 0 from J, leaving 7 bases between them. The CDR3 has 15 residues. The CDR3 bases are TGTGCCAGCAGTTTAGTAACTATAGCCAAAAACATTCAGTACTTC. As protein: CASSLVTIAKNIQYF.

This clonotype was detected many times. V is TRBV4-3 and J is TRBJ2-6; TRBD1 might be the D (5 bases). The length of the CDR3 is 17 residues. V was pared by 0 bases and J by 4 bases, with 13 bases between. The germline V gene has CDR1 LGHNA and CDR2 YSLEER. CDR3 protein: CASSQDHNRRGANVLTF. CDR3 DNA: TGCGCCAGCAGCCAAGATCATAACAGGCGAGGGGCCAACGTCCTGACTTTC.

This clonotype has at least ten counts. The rearrangement joins TRBV6-1 to TRBJ1-5, with unresolved D. The ends were cut back, 3 bases at V and 2 bases at J, with 5 bases in the middle. Germline V CDR1 and CDR2: MNHNS, SASEGT. This CDR3 region has 13 residues. CDR3 coding DNA: TGTGCCAGCAGTGACGCGGGCAATCAGCCCCAGCATTTT. Translated: CASSDAGNQPQHF.

This clonotype has a handful of counts. The J gene is TRBJ2-7, the V gene TRBV12-3 or TRBV12-4; 10 bases are a match to TRBD1. V shed 3 bases and J 6 bases; nucleotides not matched to a gene: 2. This CDR3 is built from 13 residues. CDR3 in amino acids: CASSFGTGVEQYF. CDR3 nucleotides: TGTGCCAGCAGTTTCGGGACAGGGGTCGAGCAGTACTTC.